A selection of T cell receptor beta chains follows, all from one sample in a study of regulatory and conventional T cells in RAG deficiency. Some clones are missing from TCRdb's copy, which holds only in-frame ones; the method was immunoSEQ multiplex PCR. The repertoire includes roughly 35,000 clones, about 75% of them detected once, and 3.4% sits in the top ten. These same data were also listed under a study on regulatory T cells.

Sequenced: CD4+ effector T cells sorted from blood. The receptor set was obtained from a human donor in good health. Each CDR3 is given with its conserved first and last residue. D genes are given only for firm matches. Rows may omit the clone size; those that give it use once, few, many or a size class.

>TRBJ2-3|-|TRBD2|TRBV7-2
TGTGCCAGCAGCTTAGCCGGGACTAGCGGGGGGGCCGGAGATACGCAGTATTTT
CASSLAGTSGGAGDTQYF
>TRBJ2-7|-|-|TRBV5-4
TGTGCCAGCAGCTTTCACTCCTACGAGCAGTACTTC
CASSFHSYEQYF
>TRBJ2-2|-|-|TRBV28
TGTGCCAGCAGTTTCCTTAGGGGGGCCCACACCGGGGAGCTGTTTTTT
CASSFLRGAHTGELFF
>TRBJ1-3|-|-|TRBV29-1
TGCAGCGCCGGCACAGCGCAGGGAAACACCATATATTTT
CSAGTAQGNTIYF
>TRBJ1-3|-|-|TRBV7-9
TGTGCCAGCAGCGCGACCTTTGAGGGAAACACCATATATTTT
CASSATFEGNTIYF
>TRBJ2-7|once|TRBD2|TRBV6-1
TGTGCCAGCAGTACTAGCGGGGGGTCCTTATACGAGCAGTACTTC
CASSTSGGSLYEQYF
>TRBJ1-2|few|TRBD1|TRBV5-4
TGTGCCAGCAGCTTGAGCCGGCAGGGGGATAACTATGGCTACACCTTC
CASSLSRQGDNYGYTF
>TRBJ1-3|once|-|TRBV19
TGTGCCAGTAGTATAGATCAACGGGCTGGAAACACCATATATTTT
CASSIDQRAGNTIYF
>TRBJ1-4|-|TRBD1|TRBV5-1
TGCGCCAGCAGCGCCGGGACAGGGGAGGAAAAACTGTTTTTT
CASSAGTGEEKLFF
>TRBJ2-3|once|-|TRBV4-1
TGCGCCAGCAGCCAAGTAGGCAGCACAGATACGCAGTATTTT
CASSQVGSTDTQYF
>TRBJ2-7|-|-|TRBV6-1
TGTGCCAGCAGGACGATCAGGGGGGCCGAGCAGTACTTC
CASRTIRGAEQYF
>TRBJ2-1|-|TRBD2|TRBV4-1
TGCGCCAGCAGCCCGGGACTAGCGGGAGAGAATGAGCAGTTCTTC
CASSPGLAGENEQFF
>TRBJ1-1|-|TRBD1|TRBV7-2
TGTGCCAGCAGCAGGGACAGAGAAGCTTTCTTT
CASSRDREAFF
>TRBJ2-3|-|TRBD2|TRBV9
TGTGCCAGCAGCGGAGCGGGGAGATTTACCACAGATACGCAGTATTTT
CASSGAGRFTTDTQYF
>TRBJ2-7|-|-|TRBV4-2
TGTGCCAGCAGCCAAGATTGGCATAGCGCGACCTCCTACGAGCAGTACTTC
CASSQDWHSATSYEQYF
>TRBJ2-1|-|-|TRBV28
TGTGCCAGCAGCCACAATGAGCAGTTCTTC
CASSHNEQFF
>TRBJ2-2|-|-|TRBV11-1
TGTGCCAGCAGCTTAGCGTGGGCACCCGGGGAGCTGTTTTTT
CASSLAWAPGELFF
>TRBJ1-2|few|-|TRBV19
TGTGCCAGTAGTATACAGATTAACTATGGCTACACCTTC
CASSIQINYGYTF
>TRBJ1-1|-|-|TRBV5-1
TGCGCCAGCAGCTTCCACCCCCAGGGAACGGGGGTCACTGAAGCTTTCTTT
CASSFHPQGTGVTEAFF
>TRBJ1-1|few|TRBD1|TRBV6-5
TGTGCCAGCAGGACTAGACAGGGAACTGAAGCTTTCTTT
CASRTRQGTEAFF
>TRBJ1-1|few|-|TRBV19
TGTGCCAGTAGTGGGGGACTGCGGAACACTGAAGCTTTCTTT
CASSGGLRNTEAFF
>TRBJ2-5|-|-|TRBV28
TGTGCCAGCAGTGTCTACCAAGAGACCCAGTACTTC
CASSVYQETQYF
>TRBJ1-2|few|-|TRBV18
TGTGCCAGCTCACCTGAAGACTATGGCTACACCTTC
CASSPEDYGYTF
>TRBJ1-1|-|TRBD1|TRBV7-2
TGTGCCAGCAGCCCCGGACAGGGGGTATCAGCTTTCTTT
CASSPGQGVSAFF
>TRBJ1-1|-|-|TRBV2
TGTGCCCGCCGGAGGGCAGGGGTTAACACTGAAGCTTTCTTT
CARRRAGVNTEAFF
>TRBJ2-7|-|-|TRBV6-1
TGTGCCAGCAGTCGCCCGGGTTTCTCCTACGAGCAGTACTTC
CASSRPGFSYEQYF
>TRBJ1-1|-|-|TRBV9
TGTGCCAGCAGCGTAGGAGGGGGGGTCGGGAACACTGAAGCTTTCTTT
CASSVGGGVGNTEAFF
>TRBJ2-1|once|-|TRBV11-1
TGTGCCAGCAGCTTCCGGGGGGCTTACAATGAGCAGTTCTTC
CASSFRGAYNEQFF
>TRBJ2-1|-|TRBD1|TRBV29-1
TGCAGCGCTGGGACAGGTGTAACATACAATGAGCAGTTCTTC
CSAGTGVTYNEQFF
>TRBJ2-1|-|TRBD2|TRBV18
TGTGCCAGCTCACCGGCTAGGACTAGCGGGGGGGCTGCCGATGAGCAGTTCTTC
CASSPARTSGGAADEQFF
>TRBJ1-6|few|-|TRBV18
TGTGCCAGCTCACCATCCGGGGTTGGGGTGCCCCTCCACTTT
CASSPSGVGVPLHF